The T cell receptor beta chain described here comes from a study of CD8+CD57+ T cells in acquired aplastic anemia. It was genomic DNA that served as the template for profiling TCR beta VDJ and CDR3. TCRdb redid the calling of the reads with MiXCR, one entry per CDR3 protein. The table shows 98,000 or so distinct CDR3 sequences, with around half occurring only once. This clonotype has only one observation. The antigen remains undetermined. Since a much larger clone is just one base distant, this may be a read error. Study observations and caveats: The same twenty-nine CD8+ CDR3 sequences occurred in patients and in controls. Any difference that existed in CD8+ Simpson's diversity between patients and controls was not significant.

Germline V gene data show CDR1 as MNHEY and CDR2 as SMNVEV (reference sequence). V was pared by 2 bases and J by 10 bases, with 14 bases between. This CDR3 has 13 amino acids. Sequenced material: sorted CD4+, CD8+, or CD8+CD57+ T cells (not recorded which) from PBMCs. The TCR sequence derives from a human donor in good health, serving as a control. The rearrangement joins TRBV27 to TRBJ1-1, with a possible D match to TRBD1 (6 bases). The CDR3, as DNA: TGTGCCAGCAGTTTAAGGTGGACAGACCGAGCTTTCTTT. Its protein product is CASSLRWTDRAFF.